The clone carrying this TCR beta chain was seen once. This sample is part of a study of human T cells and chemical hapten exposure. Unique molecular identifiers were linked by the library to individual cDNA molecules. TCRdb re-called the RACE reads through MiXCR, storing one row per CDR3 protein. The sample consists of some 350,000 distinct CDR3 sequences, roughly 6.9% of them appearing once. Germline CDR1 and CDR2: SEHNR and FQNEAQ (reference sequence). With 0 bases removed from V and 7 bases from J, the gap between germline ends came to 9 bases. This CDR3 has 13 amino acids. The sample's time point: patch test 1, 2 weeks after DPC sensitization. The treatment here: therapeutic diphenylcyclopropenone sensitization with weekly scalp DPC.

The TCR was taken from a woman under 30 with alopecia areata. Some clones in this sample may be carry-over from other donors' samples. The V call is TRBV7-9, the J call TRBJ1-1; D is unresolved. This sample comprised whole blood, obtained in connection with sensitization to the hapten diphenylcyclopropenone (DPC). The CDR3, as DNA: TGTGCCAGCAGCTTAGCGAGTAGCTTTGAAGCTTTCTTT. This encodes CASSLASSFEAFF.